This TCR beta chain emerged from a study of blood T cell repertoires in COVID-19. About the study: From the United States, Italy and Spain came samples of acute and convalescent COVID-19. In each case, the material was cDNA or gDNA derived from T cells, B-cell-depleted T cells, or PBMCs.

As handled by the study authors: Scientists estimated how many nucleated cells there were by amplifying reference gene primers. Clones were sequenced by immunoSEQ multiplex PCR, and TCRdb holds only the in-frame ones, with some missing. Clonal size and the V and J genes are those of that table, whereas D and trimming came from the DNA. Of around 310,000 clones in the sample, approximately 88% were seen once. The clonotype comes from a woman aged 45-59 years with active or convalescent COVID-19. The sequencing sample was made of peripheral blood.

The CDR3 sequence: CAWSYRGRGNEQFF. Here the CDR3 DNA reads TGTGCCTGGAGTTACAGGGGGCGCGGCAATGAGCAGTTCTTC. The chain couples TRBV30 to TRBJ2-1; 9 bases are shared with TRBD1. With V trimmed by 2 bases and J by 6 bases, 5 bases remained unmatched. CDR3 size: 14 residues. CDR1 is GTSNPN and CDR2 is SVGIG in the germline V gene (reference sequence).